This is a list of T cell receptor beta chains from one sample in a study of cytomegalovirus exposure and HLA in healthy donors. The protocol was immunoSEQ multiplex PCR, while the TCRdb copy is restricted to in-frame clones and leaves out a portion. The repertoire has hundreds of thousands of clones, less than 85% of them found once; the top ten carry roughly 5.4%. Sequenced: PBMCs. All receptors derive from a woman in her late teens or twenties in good health and CMV-seronegative. Both conserved end residues are part of each CDR3. D genes are given only for firm matches. Clone size is stated in some rows and not others, as once, few, many or a class when expanded.

v_call	j_call	clone_size	d_call	cdr3_aa	cdr3_nt
TRBV20-1	TRBJ2-7	.	.	CSATRLYEQYF	TGCAGTGCTACTAGGTTGTACGAGCAGTACTTC
TRBV6-1	TRBJ1-2	.	.	CASSESWVLVGVGYGYTF	TGTGCCAGCAGTGAAAGTTGGGTGTTAGTTGGGGTAGGGTATGGCTACACCTTC
TRBV2	TRBJ1-4	.	.	CASRKTGDATNEKLFF	TGTGCCAGCAGGAAGACAGGAGATGCAACTAATGAAAAACTGTTTTTT
TRBV10-2	TRBJ1-5	.	.	CASTPGKKSNQPQHF	TGCGCCAGCACCCCGGGAAAGAAAAGCAATCAGCCCCAGCATTTT
TRBV5-1	TRBJ2-1	.	TRBD2	CASSRTSGAGIYNEQFF	TGCGCCAGCAGCCGAACTAGCGGGGCGGGTATCTACAATGAGCAGTTCTTC
TRBV27	TRBJ2-3	.	TRBD2	CASRRGIQPDTQYF	TGTGCCAGCCGGCGGGGGATTCAGCCAGATACGCAGTATTTT
TRBV6-5	TRBJ1-2	.	TRBD1	CASSYDMTGNYGYTF	TGTGCCAGCAGTTACGATATGACAGGGAACTATGGCTACACCTTC
TRBV6-5	TRBJ2-1	.	.	CASSFLSRGGYNEQFF	TGTGCCAGCAGTTTCTTATCGCGGGGCGGATACAATGAGCAGTTCTTC
TRBV28	TRBJ2-5	.	.	CASSSQGTGEETQYF	TGTGCCAGCAGCTCCCAGGGTACGGGGGAAGAGACCCAGTACTTC
TRBV6-1	TRBJ1-3	once	.	CASSELVRQAISGNTIYF	TGTGCCAGCAGTGAACTGGTCCGGCAGGCGATCTCTGGAAACACCATATATTTT
TRBV5-4	TRBJ1-3	.	.	CASSSAGASGDTIYF	TGTGCCAGCAGCTCTGCCGGGGCGTCTGGAGACACCATATATTTT
TRBV7-9	TRBJ1-4	.	.	CASSALGEKLFF	TGTGCCAGCAGCGCCTTAGGGGAAAAACTGTTTTTT
TRBV6-1	TRBJ1-3	.	.	CASSGAGIGNTIYF	TGTGCCAGCAGTGGAGCGGGGATTGGGAACACCATATATTTT
TRBV5-1	TRBJ2-2	few	TRBD1	CASSLGPRTGNTGELFF	TGCGCCAGCAGCTTGGGGCCACGGACAGGGAACACCGGGGAGCTGTTTTTT
TRBV27	TRBJ2-7	.	.	CASSLSRGRTSSSYEQYF	TGTGCCAGCAGTTTATCAAGGGGGAGAACCTCGAGCTCCTACGAGCAGTACTTC
TRBV9	TRBJ1-2	.	.	CASSPRLGPSYGYTF	TGTGCCAGCAGCCCCAGACTAGGTCCCTCCTATGGCTACACCTTC
TRBV5-1	TRBJ1-2	.	TRBD1	CASTPQGASGYTF	TGCGCCAGCACTCCTCAGGGGGCGAGCGGCTACACCTTC
TRBV30	TRBJ1-1	.	.	CACKRGVGTEAFF	TGTGCCTGTAAAAGGGGGGTGGGGACTGAAGCTTTCTTT
TRBV11-2	TRBJ1-1	.	.	CASTQVTEAFF	TGTGCCAGCACCCAGGTCACTGAAGCTTTCTTT
TRBV5-1	TRBJ1-3	.	.	CASSLGQRTSGNTIYF	TGCGCCAGCAGCTTGGGACAGCGGACATCTGGAAACACCATATATTTT
TRBV9	TRBJ1-3	.	.	CASSVGISGNTIYF	TGTGCCAGCAGCGTAGGGATCTCTGGAAACACCATATATTTT
TRBV5-1	TRBJ2-2	.	TRBD1	CASIKDRGTGELFF	TGCGCCAGCATTAAGGACAGGGGGACTGGGGAGCTGTTTTTT
TRBV18	TRBJ1-3	.	.	CASSPGTRSGNTIYF	TGTGCCAGCTCACCAGGGACTCGCTCTGGAAACACCATATATTTT
TRBV27	TRBJ1-1	.	.	CASQRRSMNTEAFF	TGTGCCAGCCAAAGAAGGTCTATGAACACTGAAGCTTTCTTT
TRBV5-1	TRBJ1-1	.	.	CASSWATEGYPEAFF	TGCGCCAGCAGCTGGGCCACAGAGGGCTATCCTGAAGCTTTCTTT
TRBV5-4	TRBJ1-2	.	TRBD1	CASSFDRVDGYTF	TGTGCCAGCAGCTTTGACAGGGTAGACGGCTACACCTTC
TRBV5-1	TRBJ2-7	.	.	CASSQQGSSYEQYF	TGCGCCAGCAGCCAACAGGGAAGCTCCTACGAGCAGTACTTC
TRBV7-3	TRBJ2-7	.	TRBD2	CASSSQGLAGPQSSYEQYF	TGTGCCAGCAGCTCACAGGGACTAGCGGGACCCCAGAGCTCCTACGAGCAGTACTTC
TRBV27	TRBJ1-4	.	.	CASSIQGSHEKLFF	TGTGCCAGCAGCATCCAGGGGAGTCATGAAAAACTGTTTTTT
TRBV30	TRBJ2-7	.	.	CAWSVMDEQYF	TGTGCCTGGAGTGTAATGGACGAGCAGTACTTC
TRBV2	TRBJ1-4	few	.	CASTGGGGEKLFF	TGTGCCAGCACCGGTGGGGGAGGCGAAAAACTGTTTTTT
TRBV18	TRBJ1-4	.	TRBD1	CASSAGQGEKLFF	TGTGCCAGCTCAGCGGGACAGGGAGAAAAACTGTTTTTT
TRBV28	TRBJ2-1	.	TRBD2	CASRPSGWAGDEQFF	TGTGCCAGCAGGCCTAGCGGGTGGGCGGGGGATGAGCAGTTCTTC
TRBV4-1	TRBJ1-1	.	.	CASSHAGGTPNTEAFF	TGCGCCAGCAGCCACGCCGGCGGCACCCCGAACACTGAAGCTTTCTTT
TRBV5-4	TRBJ2-5	.	.	CASSAGPVETQYF	TGTGCCAGCAGCGCTGGACCAGTAGAGACCCAGTACTTC
TRBV25-1	TRBJ1-4	.	.	CASGHTGPTNEKLFF	TGTGCCAGCGGACACACAGGGCCAACTAATGAAAAACTGTTTTTT
TRBV16	TRBJ1-2	.	.	CASRLHSNYGYTF	TGTGCCAGCAGGCTACACAGTAACTATGGCTACACCTTC
TRBV6-1	TRBJ2-3	.	TRBD2	CASSDILAGATDTQYF	TGTGCCAGCAGTGACATACTAGCGGGAGCAACAGATACGCAGTATTTT
TRBV5-6	TRBJ1-1	.	.	CASSFIGGVNTEAFF	TGTGCCAGCAGCTTTATTGGAGGAGTGAACACTGAAGCTTTCTTT
TRBV5-1	TRBJ2-3	.	.	CASSLVGLSTDTQYF	TGCGCCAGCAGCTTGGTGGGACTTTCCACAGATACGCAGTATTTT
TRBV30	TRBJ2-7	once	TRBD1	CAWSIGTGSSYEQYF	TGTGCCTGGAGCATCGGGACAGGGAGCTCCTACGAGCAGTACTTC
TRBV7-8	TRBJ1-3	.	.	CASSLERLSGNTIYF	TGTGCCAGCAGCTTAGAACGGCTCTCTGGAAACACCATATATTTT
TRBV6-5	TRBJ1-1	.	.	CAAQTAKWTEAFF	TGTGCCGCCCAGACAGCGAAGTGGACTGAAGCTTTCTTT
TRBV6-1	TRBJ1-1	.	.	CASSNSRGTEAFF	TGTGCCAGCAGTAACTCCCGAGGCACTGAAGCTTTCTTT
TRBV6-5	TRBJ2-7	.	.	CASRSRDNSYEQYF	TGTGCCAGCAGAAGCCGGGACAACTCCTACGAGCAGTACTTC
TRBV13	TRBJ1-2	once	TRBD1	CASSSWDRPNYGYTF	TGTGCCAGCAGCTCCTGGGACAGACCTAACTATGGCTACACCTTC
TRBV15	TRBJ1-4	once	TRBD1	CATSITTGSNEKLFF	TGTGCCACCAGCATAACGACAGGGAGCAATGAAAAACTGTTTTTT
TRBV2	TRBJ2-7	.	TRBD1	CASSRTGTYEQYF	TGTGCCAGCAGTCGGACAGGCACCTACGAGCAGTACTTC
TRBV5-1	TRBJ2-2	once	.	CASRVATGELFF	TGCGCCAGCCGCGTCGCCACCGGGGAGCTGTTTTTT
TRBV6-5	TRBJ2-7	once	.	CASSDSGWRDEQYF	TGTGCCAGCAGTGACTCGGGGTGGCGGGACGAGCAGTACTTC
TRBV28	TRBJ2-5	.	TRBD2	CASSVLAGGSETQYF	TGTGCCAGCAGTGTACTAGCGGGAGGGTCGGAGACCCAGTACTTC